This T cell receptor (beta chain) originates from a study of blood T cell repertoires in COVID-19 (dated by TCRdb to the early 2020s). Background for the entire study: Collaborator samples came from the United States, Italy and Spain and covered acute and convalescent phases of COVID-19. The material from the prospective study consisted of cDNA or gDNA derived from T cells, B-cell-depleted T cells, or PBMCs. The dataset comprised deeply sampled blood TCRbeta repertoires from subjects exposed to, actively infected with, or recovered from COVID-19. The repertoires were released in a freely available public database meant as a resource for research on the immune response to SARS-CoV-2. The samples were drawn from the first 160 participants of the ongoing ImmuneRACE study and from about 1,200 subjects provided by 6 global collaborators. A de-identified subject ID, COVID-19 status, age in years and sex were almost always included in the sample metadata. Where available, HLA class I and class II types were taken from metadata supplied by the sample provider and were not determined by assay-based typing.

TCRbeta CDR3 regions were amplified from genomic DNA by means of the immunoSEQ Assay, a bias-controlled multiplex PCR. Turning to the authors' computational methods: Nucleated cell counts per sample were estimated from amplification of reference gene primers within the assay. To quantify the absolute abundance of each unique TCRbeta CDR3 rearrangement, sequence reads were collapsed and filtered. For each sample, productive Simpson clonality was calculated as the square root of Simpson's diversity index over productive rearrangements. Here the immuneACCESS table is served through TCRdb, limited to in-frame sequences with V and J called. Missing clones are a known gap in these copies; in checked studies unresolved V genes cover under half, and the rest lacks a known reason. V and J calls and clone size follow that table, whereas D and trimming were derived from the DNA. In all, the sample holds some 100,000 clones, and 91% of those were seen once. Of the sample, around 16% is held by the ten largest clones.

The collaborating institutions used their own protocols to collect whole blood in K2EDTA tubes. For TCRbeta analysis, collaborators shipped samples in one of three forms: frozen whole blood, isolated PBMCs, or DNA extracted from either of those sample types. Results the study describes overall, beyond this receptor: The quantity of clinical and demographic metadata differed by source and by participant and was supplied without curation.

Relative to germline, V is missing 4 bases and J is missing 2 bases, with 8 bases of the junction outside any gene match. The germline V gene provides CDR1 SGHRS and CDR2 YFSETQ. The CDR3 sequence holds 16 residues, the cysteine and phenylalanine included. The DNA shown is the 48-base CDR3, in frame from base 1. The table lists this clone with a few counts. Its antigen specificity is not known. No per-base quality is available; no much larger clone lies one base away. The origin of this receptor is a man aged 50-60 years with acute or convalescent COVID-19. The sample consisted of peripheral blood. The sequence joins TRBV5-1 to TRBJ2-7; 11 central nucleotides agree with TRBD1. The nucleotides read TGCGCCAGCAGCCCGGGACAGGGGGGAAGTACCTACGAGCAGTACTTC. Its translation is CASSPGQGGSTYEQYF.